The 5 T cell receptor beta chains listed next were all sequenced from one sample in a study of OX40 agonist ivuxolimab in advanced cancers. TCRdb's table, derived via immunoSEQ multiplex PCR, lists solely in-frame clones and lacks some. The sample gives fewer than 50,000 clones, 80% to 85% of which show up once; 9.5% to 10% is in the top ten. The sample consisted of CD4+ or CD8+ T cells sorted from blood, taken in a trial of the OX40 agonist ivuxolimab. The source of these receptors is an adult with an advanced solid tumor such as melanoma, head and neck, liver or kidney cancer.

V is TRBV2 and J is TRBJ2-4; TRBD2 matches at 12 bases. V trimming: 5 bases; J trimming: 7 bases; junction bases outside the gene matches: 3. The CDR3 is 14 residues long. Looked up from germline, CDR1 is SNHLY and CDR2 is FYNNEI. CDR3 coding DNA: TGTGCCAGCAGTCTAGGGACTAGCGGGAACATTCAGTACTTC. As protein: CASSLGTSGNIQYF.

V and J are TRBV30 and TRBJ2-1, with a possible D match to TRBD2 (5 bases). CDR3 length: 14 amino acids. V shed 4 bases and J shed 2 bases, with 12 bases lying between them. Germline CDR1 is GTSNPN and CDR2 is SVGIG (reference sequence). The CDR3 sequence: CAWTEAEPYNEQFF. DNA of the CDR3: TGTGCCTGGACGGAAGCGGAGCCCTACAATGAGCAGTTCTTC. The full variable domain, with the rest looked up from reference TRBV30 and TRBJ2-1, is SQTIHQWPATLVQPVGSPLSLECTVEGTSNPNLYWYRQAAGRGLQLLFYSVGIGQISSEVPQNLSASRPQDRQFILSSKKLLLSDSGFYLCAWTEAEPYNEQFFGPGTRLTVL.

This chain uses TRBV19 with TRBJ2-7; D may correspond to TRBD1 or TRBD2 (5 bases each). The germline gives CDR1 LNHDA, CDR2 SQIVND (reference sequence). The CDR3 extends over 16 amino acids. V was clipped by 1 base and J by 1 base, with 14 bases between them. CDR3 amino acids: CASSIGGQWGSYEQYF. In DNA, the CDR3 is TGTGCCAGTAGTATAGGTGGGCAGTGGGGGTCCTACGAGCAGTACTTC.

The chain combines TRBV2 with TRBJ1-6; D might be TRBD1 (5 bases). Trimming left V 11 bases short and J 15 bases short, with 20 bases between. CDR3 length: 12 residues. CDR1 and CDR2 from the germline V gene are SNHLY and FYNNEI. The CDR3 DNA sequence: TGTGCCGGGGACCGGAGAAGAACGATCCTCCACTTT. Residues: CAGDRRRTILHF.

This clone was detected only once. DNA of the CDR3: TGTGCTAGTAATCGGGAGGGTAGCACAGATACGCAGTATTTT. Its protein product is CASNREGSTDTQYF. The genes are TRBV12-5 and TRBJ2-3; TRBD2 matches at 8 bases. CDR1 and CDR2 (germline): LGHNT, FRNRAP. V was pared by 8 bases and J by 0 bases, with 4 bases of the junction left unmatched. CDR3 length: 14 residues.